The 2 T cell receptor beta chains presented below share a single source sample, sequenced in a study of neurological immune-mediated disorders. TCRdb called the 5' RACE reads again in MiXCR, with one record for every CDR3 protein. The sample holds roughly 100,000 distinct CDR3 sequences, around 3.3% seen once. The sample was PBMCs. These receptors were taken from a woman between 18 and 30 years old with multiple sclerosis.

There are many counts of this clonotype. The chain joins TRBV4-1 to TRBJ2-5, with D possibly TRBD2 on 6 matching bases. V lost 1 base and J 1 base, leaving 10 bases between the germline ends. The CDR3 consists of 15 residues. Per germline, CDR1 MGHRA and CDR2 YSYEKL. The CDR3 DNA is TGCGCCAGCAGCCAAGGAGACGGGGGCCAAGAGACCCAGTACTTC. Its translation: CASSQGDGGQETQYF.

This clonotype occurred many times. The chain carries TRBV7-9 and TRBJ2-2, with 7 bases fitting TRBD1. Germline V gene lookup returns CDR1 SEHNR and CDR2 FQNEAQ (reference sequence). This CDR3 region has 16 residues. Unmatched junction bases numbered 11, after V lost 5 bases and J lost 5 bases. CDR3 in amino acids: CASSEKTGEMTGELFF. CDR3 bases: TGTGCCAGCAGCGAAAAAACAGGGGAAATGACCGGGGAGCTGTTTTTT.